The clone carrying this TCR beta chain appeared once. Its target is not known. The data derive from a study of Ad26.COV2.S vaccination and SARS-CoV-2 variants. Overall study results and limits: Non-spike TCR breadth did not differ much between vaccine and placebo recipients.

Specified treatment: about 20 received Ad26.COV2.S at low or high dose, single or two shots; about 5 received placebo; per-sample allocation not given. Each sample was drawn 63 days after the first injection (of vaccine or placebo). TCRdb's copy holds only in-frame clones and misses some; the assay was immunoSEQ multiplex PCR. The table lists under 400,000 clones, around 87% of them singletons, with roughly 3.1% in the top ten. The sample was peripheral blood, taken in a trial of Ad26.COV2.S vaccine versus placebo. The clonotype comes from a person between 18 and 65 years old who received the Ad26.COV2.S COVID-19 vaccine or a placebo.

This CDR3 reads CASSPRGNTEAFF. The CDR3 DNA reads as TGTGCCAGCAGTCCTAGGGGGAACACTGAAGCTTTCTTT. The chain joins TRBV27 to TRBJ1-1, with a weak D call TRBD1 (5 bases). The germline V and J ends were trimmed by 5 bases and 1 base, with 8 bases remaining between them. This CDR3 has 13 residues. Per germline, CDR1 MNHEY and CDR2 SMNVEV (reference sequence).